This record concerns one TCR beta chain sequence. This clonotype showed up many times. This receptor's antigen is unknown. No much larger clone is present one base from it, and per-base qualities are unavailable. The time point label of this sample denotes: longitudinal time-point 1 (baseline). Healthy controls were blood bank volunteers in Maryland, USA. Unsorted PBMC libraries were generated from 2 million PBMCs stored in RNAlater at -80 °C until RNA extraction. PBMCs were separated from peripheral blood using Ficoll-Hypaque density gradient centrifugation and then cryopreserved in liquid nitrogen. cDNA was synthesized by template-switch 5'RACE using a primer with a 10-nucleotide random unique molecular identifier that tagged each TCR transcript. Each sequencing run produced over 200 million TCR-beta sequences covering 15-18 subjects. The RNeasy kit was used to extract total RNA. The KAPA Real-time Library Amplification kit was used to amplify TCR-beta VDJ regions with primers for the TCR constant region and the 5'RACE anchor. Sample indexes and Illumina adaptors were added in a first PCR, and a second PCR then increased library yield. The roughly 650 bp TCR product was size-selected on a 2% E-gel SizeSelection system after Ampure bead purification. Before pooling, library quality was assessed on a Bioanalyzer, concentration was determined with Qubit, and library quantification was performed with the Kapa Library Quantification kit. An Illumina HiSeq 2500 sequenced the libraries paired-end 2 x 150 bp. To increase sequence diversity, about 23-30% phiX was spiked into each library pool. The published analysis was carried out like this. Quality-filtered reads were processed with the UMI-based MiGEC pipeline, which removed over 85% of raw TCR sequences during error correction. VDJ genes were aligned to IMGT germline references, and clonotypes were defined by unique CDR3 amino acid sequence plus V-J genes. Clonal expansion, Shannon diversity, and CDR3 relatedness (CalcPairwiseDistances, ClusterSamples) were evaluated with VDJtools, and phylogenetic trees were built with CLCbio workbench. Expanded clones were defined as having at least 8 unique UMIs, based on coefficient-of-variation modelling across technical triplicates. TCRdb trimmed public reads at Q25 via fastp, called clones via MiXCR and kept in-frame beta chains. Rows matching on CDR3 protein sequence are summarized as one entry with the most common DNA and genes. None of the V and J calls come from the authors' own analysis; TCRdb made them. A total of tens of thousands of distinct CDR3 sequences appear in this sample, approximately 9.1% of them only once. The leading ten clones occupy 1.6% of the sample.

This record comes from a study of neurological immune-mediated disorders (dated by TCRdb to 2018 to 2020). Describing the broader study: Using UMI-based sequencing, the study compared peripheral blood TCR-beta repertoires from patients with HTLV-I-associated myelopathy (HAM/TSP), patients with multiple sclerosis, and healthy controls. Longitudinal samples, technical triplicates and paired sorted CD4+ and CD8+ T-cell subsets, alongside PBMC samples, were included among the approximately 110 TCR-beta libraries. Longitudinal HAM/TSP and healthy donors had 3 time-points each (about 3-45 month intervals). Of the approximately 66 subjects in the cohort, about 14 were HAM/TSP patients, around 35 were multiple sclerosis patients, and roughly 20 were healthy controls.

The germline V gene encodes CDR1 SQVTM and CDR2 ANQGSEA. The CDR3 sequence holds 12 residues, the cysteine and phenylalanine included. Just the 36-base CDR3 DNA is kept, in frame starting at base 1. Relative to germline, V is 5 bases shorter and J is 5 bases shorter, with 12 bases between their ends. Broad study findings and their caveats: No identical CDR3 amino acid sequences were found to be shared among expanded clones across subjects, suggesting that TCR-beta repertoires were private in all groups. The highest TCR clonal expansion was observed in HAM/TSP patients, whereas the lowest was observed in MS patients, even when compared with healthy controls.

This TCR came from a woman aged 40 to 55 in good health. The chain is made from TRBV29-1 and TRBJ1-1, with a tentative D gene TRBD1 over 6 matching bases. The sample was PBMCs. The sequenced DNA: TGCAGCGTTCGGGGGGCCAGGACTGAAGCTTTCTTT. Its translation is CSVRGARTEAFF. Beyond the CDR3, the reference TRBV29-1 and TRBJ1-1 genes provide the residues; the full variable domain reads: SAVISQKPSRDICQRGTSLTIQCQVDSQVTMMFWYRQQPGQSLTLIATANQGSEATYESGFVIDKFPISRPNLTFSTLTVSNMSPEDSSIYLCSVRGARTEAFFGQGTRLTVV.